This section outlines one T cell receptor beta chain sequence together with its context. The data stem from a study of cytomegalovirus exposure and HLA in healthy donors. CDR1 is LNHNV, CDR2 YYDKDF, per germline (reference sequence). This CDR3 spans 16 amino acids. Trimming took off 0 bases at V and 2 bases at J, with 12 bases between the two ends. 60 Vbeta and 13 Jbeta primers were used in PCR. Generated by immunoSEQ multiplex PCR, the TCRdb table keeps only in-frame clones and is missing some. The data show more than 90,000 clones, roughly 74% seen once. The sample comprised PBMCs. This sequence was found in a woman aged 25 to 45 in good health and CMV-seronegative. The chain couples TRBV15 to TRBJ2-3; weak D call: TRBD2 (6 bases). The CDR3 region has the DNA TGTGCCACCAGCAGAGATGCCCGGGGGAACACAGATACGCAGTATTTT. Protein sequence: CATSRDARGNTDTQYF.